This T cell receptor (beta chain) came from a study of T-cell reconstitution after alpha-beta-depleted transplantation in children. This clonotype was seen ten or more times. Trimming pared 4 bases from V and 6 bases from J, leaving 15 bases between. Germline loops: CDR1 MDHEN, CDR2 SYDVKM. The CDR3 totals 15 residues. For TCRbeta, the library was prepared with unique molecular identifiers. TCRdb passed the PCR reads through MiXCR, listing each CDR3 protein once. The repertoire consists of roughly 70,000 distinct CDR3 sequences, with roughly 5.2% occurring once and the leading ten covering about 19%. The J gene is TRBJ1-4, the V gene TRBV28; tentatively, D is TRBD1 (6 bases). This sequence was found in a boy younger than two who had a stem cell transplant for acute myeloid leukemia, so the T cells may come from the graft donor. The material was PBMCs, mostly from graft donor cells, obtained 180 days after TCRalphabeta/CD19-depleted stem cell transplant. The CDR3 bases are TGTGCCAGCAGTTCCCCGACAGGACCCCATGAAAAACTGTTTTTT. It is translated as CASSSPTGPHEKLFF.